The 6 T cell receptor beta chains listed next were all sequenced from one sample in a study of blood T cell repertoires in COVID-19. The method was immunoSEQ multiplex PCR; TCRdb's version includes in-frame clones alone and lacks a portion of them. The sample comprises about 240,000 clones, roughly 87% of which are singletons, and just over 7% rests with the top ten. What was sequenced was peripheral blood. These receptors were obtained from a man aged 55-75 years who had recovered from COVID-19.

V gene TRBV29-1 combines with J gene TRBJ2-7; possibly TRBD2 for D (5 bases). V was pared by 4 bases and J by 3 bases, with 10 bases between. CDR3 size: 12 residues. The germline gives CDR1 SQVTM, CDR2 ANQGSEA. As DNA, the CDR3 is TGCAGCGTTGGACTACAGCACTACGAGCAGTACTTC. Translated, it gives CSVGLQHYEQYF.

The V and J genes are TRBV6-1 and TRBJ2-1, with TRBD1 matching over 10 bases. The CDR3 sequence is 14 residues long. V trimming: 6 bases; J trimming: 7 bases; junction bases outside the gene matches: 6. From germline, CDR1 is MNHNS and CDR2 SASEGT. The DNA for the CDR3 is TGTGCCAGCAGCCGGGACAGGGGCGGAAATGAGCAGTTCTTC. Protein sequence: CASSRDRGGNEQFF.

The chain has TRBV5-4 and TRBJ1-3, with D unresolved. V was shortened by 7 bases and J by 4 bases, with 9 bases between the two germline ends. The CDR3 runs 12 residues. Germline CDR1 SGHNT, CDR2 YYREEE (reference sequence). CDR3 in amino acids: CASGRYGNTIYF. Written as DNA, the CDR3 is TGTGCCAGCGGGAGATACGGAAACACCATATATTTT. The full variable domain, its missing parts supplied by reference TRBV5-4 and TRBJ1-3, is ETGVTQSPTHLIKTRGQQVTLRCSSQSGHNTVSWYQQALGQGPQFIFQYYREEENGRGNFPPRFSGLQFPNYSSELNVNALELDDSALYLCASGRYGNTIYFGEGSWLTVV.

The chain employs TRBV30 and TRBJ1-2; TRBD1 matches at 9 bases. V gave up 8 bases and J gave up 2 bases; unmatched junction bases: 21. The CDR3 spans 18 residues. Germline V gene lookup returns CDR1 GTSNPN and CDR2 SVGIG (reference sequence). CDR3 sequence reads: CALEVGYVTGGQNYGYTF. The CDR3 region has the DNA TGTGCCCTAGAGGTAGGGTACGTGACAGGGGGGCAGAACTATGGCTACACCTTC. Variable domain in full (rest from reference TRBV30 and TRBJ1-2): SQTIHQWPATLVQPVGSPLSLECTVEGTSNPNLYWYRQAAGRGLQLLFYSVGIGQISSEVPQNLSASRPQDRQFILSSKKLLLSDSGFYLCALEVGYVTGGQNYGYTFGSGTRLTVV.

The V gene is TRBV6-1, the J gene TRBJ2-3; tentatively, D is TRBD1 (6 bases). Trimming left V 4 bases short and J 1 base short, with 15 bases between. The CDR3 contains 16 residues. Per the germline V gene, CDR1 is MNHNS and CDR2 is SASEGT. Here the CDR3 DNA reads TGTGCCAGCAGTGCGTCCGGACAGCCACGCACAGATACGCAGTATTTT. Amino acid sequence: CASSASGQPRTDTQYF.

The V and J genes are TRBV12-3 or TRBV12-4 and TRBJ2-7; the match to TRBD2 covers 9 bases. Trimming took 6 bases from V and 9 from J; bases not matched to a gene: 9. The CDR3 length is 13 residues. For the CDR3, the DNA is TGTGCCAGCAGGTCTAGCGGGGTACTTTGGCAGTACTTC. It translates to CASRSSGVLWQYF.